What follows describes a single T cell receptor (beta chain). This specimen belongs to a study of blood T cell repertoires in COVID-19. Across the study: From T cells, B-cell-depleted T cells, or PBMCs came the material, which was cDNA or gDNA.

Germline V gene lookup returns CDR1 SGHRS and CDR2 YFSETQ. The CDR3 covers 13 residues. V lost 0 bases, J lost 13 bases, and 11 bases lay in between. The method was immunoSEQ multiplex PCR; TCRdb's version includes in-frame clones alone and lacks a portion of them. This table holds approximately 180,000 clones, 75% to 85% found once. Sequencing input: PBMCs or T cells enriched from blood (not recorded which). This receptor was obtained from a woman between 50 and 59 years old with acute COVID-19. This chain connects TRBV5-1 to TRBJ1-6; maybe TRBD1 (6 bases). The CDR3 sequence is CASSLDGGWPLHF. For the CDR3, the DNA is TGCGCCAGCAGCTTGGATGGGGGCTGGCCCCTCCACTTT.